Below, one T cell receptor beta chain is given with its context. Its antigen is not known. This sample stems from a study of cytomegalovirus exposure and HLA in healthy donors. Findings and caveats of the study: TCR beta chains numbering roughly 150 were designated cytomegalovirus-associated. A few CMV-associated chains proved CMV antigen-specific in vitro. An apparent linkage of common viral pathogens to several of the most significant clusters emerged in a later analysis. Association with HLA alleles at 0.05 false discovery rate was found for around 17,000 TCR beta sequences in a later analysis.

The PCR ran on 60 Vbeta and 13 Jbeta primers. Sequencing used immunoSEQ multiplex PCR; TCRdb keeps in-frame clones, though not all of them. Of around 130,000 clones in the sample, roughly 82% are singletons; the top ten hold 2.5% to 3%. From germline, CDR1 is LNHDA and CDR2 SQIVND (reference sequence). Trimming shortened V by 3 bases and J by 10 bases, and 10 bases separated the two germline ends. There are 13 residues in the CDR3. The receptor comes from a woman under 30 in good health and CMV-seropositive. The sequencing input was PBMCs. The rearrangement uses TRBV19 and TRBJ1-6; D not resolved. The chain's CDR3 is CASSIGSGSPLHF. The CDR3 coding sequence is TGTGCCAGTAGTATCGGAAGCGGCTCACCCCTCCACTTT.